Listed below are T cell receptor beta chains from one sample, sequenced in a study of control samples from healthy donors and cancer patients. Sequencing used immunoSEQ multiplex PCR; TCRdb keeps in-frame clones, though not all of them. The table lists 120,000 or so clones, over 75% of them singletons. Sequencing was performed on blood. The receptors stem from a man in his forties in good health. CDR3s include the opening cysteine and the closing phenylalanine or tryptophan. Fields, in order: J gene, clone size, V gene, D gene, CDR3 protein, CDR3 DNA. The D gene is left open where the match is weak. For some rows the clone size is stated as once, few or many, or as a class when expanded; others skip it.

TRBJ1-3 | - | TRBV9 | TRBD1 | CASSVTGTSGNTIYF | TGTGCCAGCAGCGTGACAGGGACCTCTGGAAACACCATATATTTT
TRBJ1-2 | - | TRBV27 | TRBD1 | CASSNPGTGIHGYTF | TGTGCCAGCAGTAACCCCGGGACAGGGATTCATGGCTACACCTTC
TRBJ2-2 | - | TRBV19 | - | CASSIKAGVYTGELFF | TGTGCCAGTAGTATCAAGGCAGGGGTATACACCGGGGAGCTGTTTTTT
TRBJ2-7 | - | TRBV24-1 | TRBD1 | CATSDPGQRSYEQYF | TGTGCCACCAGTGACCCGGGACAGAGGTCCTACGAGCAGTACTTC
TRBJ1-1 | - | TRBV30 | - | CAWSVLGRAFF | TGTGCCTGGAGTGTACTGGGTCGAGCTTTCTTT
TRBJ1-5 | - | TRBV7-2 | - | CASSLDSSNQPQHF | TGTGCCAGCAGCTTGGACAGTAGCAATCAGCCCCAGCATTTT
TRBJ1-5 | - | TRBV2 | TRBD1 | CASSRDRSNQPQHF | TGTGCCAGCAGCCGGGACAGGAGCAATCAGCCCCAGCATTTT
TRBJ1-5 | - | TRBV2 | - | CASSAQLRSNQPQHF | TGTGCCAGCAGCGCACAGTTAAGGAGCAATCAGCCCCAGCATTTT
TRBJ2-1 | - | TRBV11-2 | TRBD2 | CASRAAVVLAAYNEQFF | TGTGCCAGCAGAGCGGCGGTGGTTCTAGCGGCATACAATGAGCAGTTCTTC
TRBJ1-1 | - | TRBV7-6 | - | CASSSNSLNTEAFF | TGTGCCAGCAGCTCAAACAGCCTGAACACTGAAGCTTTCTTT
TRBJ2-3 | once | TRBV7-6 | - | CASSLESGRTTDTQYF | TGTGCCAGCAGCTTAGAGTCGGGCAGGACCACAGATACGCAGTATTTT